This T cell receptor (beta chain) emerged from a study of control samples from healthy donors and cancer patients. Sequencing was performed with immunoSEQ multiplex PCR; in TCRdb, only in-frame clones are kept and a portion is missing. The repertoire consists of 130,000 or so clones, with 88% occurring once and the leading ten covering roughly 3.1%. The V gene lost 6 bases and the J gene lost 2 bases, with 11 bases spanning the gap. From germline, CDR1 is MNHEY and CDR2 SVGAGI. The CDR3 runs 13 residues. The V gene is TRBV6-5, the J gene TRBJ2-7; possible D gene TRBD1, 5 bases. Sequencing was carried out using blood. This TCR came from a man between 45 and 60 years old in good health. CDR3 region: CASSGVGPYEQYF. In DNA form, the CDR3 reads TGTGCCAGCAGCGGAGTGGGGCCCTACGAGCAGTACTTC.